One and the same sample provided the 15 T cell receptor beta chains below, sequenced in a study of blood T cell repertoires in COVID-19. Measured with immunoSEQ multiplex PCR; TCRdb has only the in-frame clones, and not every one. The data hold 40,000 to 60,000 clones, with about 86% observed a single time. Sequencing used peripheral blood. All receptors come from a man at least 80 years old with active COVID-19.

The chain recombines TRBV9 with TRBJ2-1, with TRBD2 matching 7 bases. Germline-derived CDR1 and CDR2 are SGDLS and YYNGEE. This CDR3 has 16 residues. V gave up 0 bases and J gave up 8 bases; unmatched junction bases: 11. DNA for the CDR3: TGTGCCAGCAGCGTAGGGTCGCTTGGGAGGGGCGATGAGCAGTTCTTC. Its translation: CASSVGSLGRGDEQFF.

The chain joins TRBV19 to TRBJ2-7; the D gene is possibly TRBD1 (7 bases). Germline V gene sequence: CDR1 LNHDA, CDR2 SQIVND (reference sequence). V lost 5 bases to trimming and J lost 1 base, with 15 bases between them. The CDR3 runs to 15 residues. CDR3 sequence: CASSPRGRGSYEQYF. As DNA, the CDR3 is TGTGCCAGTAGTCCGCGGGGCAGGGGGTCCTACGAGCAGTACTTC.

This chain uses TRBV6-4 with TRBJ2-3, with 13 bases aligning to TRBD2. Unmatched junction bases numbered 0, after V lost 2 bases and J lost 4 bases. This CDR3 is 15 amino acids long. Germline values: CDR1 MRHNA, CDR2 SNTAGT. The CDR3 loop is CASSDGTSGADTQYF. DNA of the CDR3: TGTGCCAGCAGTGACGGGACTAGCGGGGCAGATACGCAGTATTTT.

This clone has a handful of counts. The V and J genes are TRBV19 and TRBJ2-2, with 7 positions matching TRBD1. The germline CDR1 and CDR2 sequences are LNHDA and SQIVND (reference sequence). The V segment lost 5 bases and the J segment 0 bases; nucleotides outside the gene matches: 6. CDR3 length equals 16 residues. The CDR3 coding sequence is TGTGCCAGTAGTCTTCTTGGGACAGCGAACACCGGGGAGCTGTTTTTT. Amino acids: CASSLLGTANTGELFF. The whole variable domain, filled in from reference TRBV19 and TRBJ2-2, reads DGGITQSPKYLFRKEGQNVTLSCEQNLNHDAMYWYRQDPGQGLRLIYYSQIVNDFQKGDIAEGYSVSREKKESFPLTVTSAQKNPTAFYLCASSLLGTANTGELFFGEGSRLTVL.

The genes are TRBV27 and TRBJ2-7, with 13 bases that match TRBD2. With V trimmed by 4 bases and J by 7 bases, 19 bases remained unmatched. Germline V gene data show CDR1 as MNHEY and CDR2 as SMNVEV (reference sequence). The CDR3 runs to 19 residues. CDR3 amino acids: CASSSPSARTSGRLGEQYF. The CDR3 DNA sequence: TGTGCCAGCAGTTCGCCGAGCGCCAGGACTAGCGGGAGACTGGGTGAGCAGTACTTC.

The V call is TRBV2, the J call TRBJ2-6; TRBD1 agrees at 9 bases. J lost 10 bases, V lost 10 bases, and 11 bases had no gene match. Looked up from germline, CDR1 is SNHLY and CDR2 is FYNNEI. The CDR3 spans 14 residues. DNA of the CDR3: TGTGCCACCGAGGGGGGACAGGGAGTTAACGTCCTGACTTTC. Protein: CATEGGQGVNVLTF.

This rearrangement joins TRBV7-9 to TRBJ2-2; weak D call: TRBD1 (6 bases). This CDR3 region has 16 residues. CDR1 and CDR2 (germline): SEHNR, FQNEAQ (reference sequence). The V and J ends lost 5 bases and 0 bases respectively, with 13 bases between them. The CDR3 reads CASSQRQDSNTGELFF. For the CDR3, the DNA is TGTGCCAGCAGCCAACGACAGGACTCGAACACCGGGGAGCTGTTTTTT.

This clone was seen a handful of times. V usage is TRBV13 and J usage is TRBJ2-7, with 13 bases fitting TRBD2. The CDR3 contains 19 residues. The J segment lost 6 bases and the V segment lost 0 bases, leaving 14 bases of the junction unmatched. CDR1 is PRHDT and CDR2 is FYEKMQ in the germline V gene (reference sequence). This CDR3 is CASSLGLAGGPIIFREQYF. CDR3 in DNA: TGTGCCAGCAGCTTAGGACTAGCGGGAGGGCCAATAATATTCCGCGAGCAGTACTTC.

The chain uses TRBV4-1 and TRBJ2-3; D is unclear. The germline CDR1 and CDR2 sequences are MGHRA and YSYEKL. The CDR3 covers 13 residues. V was trimmed by 0 bases and J by 4 bases, leaving 5 bases between them. The CDR3 DNA follows: TGCGCCAGCAGCCAAGATCTTTCAGATACGCAGTATTTT. This sequence encodes CASSQDLSDTQYF.

This chain connects TRBV5-1 to TRBJ1-1, with 10 positions matching TRBD1. Losses at the gene ends were 5 bases for V and 5 bases for J; bases not matched to a gene: 9. The CDR3 has 15 amino acids. The germline V gene encodes CDR1 SGHRS and CDR2 YFSETQ. The CDR3 coding sequence is TGCGCCAGCAGTAGTCGACAGGGGGCGAAGACTGAAGCTTTCTTT. This translates into CASSSRQGAKTEAFF.

This chain uses TRBV5-6 with TRBJ1-2; D uncertain. This CDR3 region has 14 residues. V shed 0 bases and J shed 3 bases, with 9 bases lying between them. CDR1 and CDR2 (germline): SGHDT, YYEEEE. The CDR3 DNA reads TGTGCCAGCAGCTTGGGGGCTGAATACTATGGCTACACCTTC. This codes for CASSLGAEYYGYTF.

This clone was picked up one time. The chain couples TRBV3-1 (or the pseudogene TRBV3-2) to TRBJ1-1; D is unclear. Germline V gene data show CDR1 as LGHDT and CDR2 as YNNKEL (reference sequence). The CDR3 totals 15 residues. Between the trimmed V and J ends, which lost 0 bases and 1 base, there was a span of 9 bases. CDR3 residues: CASSQELVGNTEAFF. CDR3 coding DNA: TGTGCCAGCAGCCAAGAGCTAGTCGGGAACACTGAAGCTTTCTTT.

The count of this clone is one. V is TRBV7-3 and J is TRBJ2-1; 9 bases map to TRBD1. CDR3 length equals 13 residues. The V gene's germline CDR1 is SGHTA and CDR2 FQGTGA. Trimming took 3 bases from V and 8 from J; bases not matched to a gene: 2. CDR3 amino acids: CASSFTGGDEQFF. The CDR3 coding sequence is TGTGCCAGCAGCTTCACAGGGGGCGATGAGCAGTTCTTC.

The rearrangement joins TRBV7-3 to TRBJ2-3; TRBD1 is a possible D gene (6 bases). Trimming left V 5 bases short and J 4 bases short, with 13 bases between. This CDR3 is 14 amino acids long. CDR1 is SGHTA, CDR2 FQGTGA, per germline. CDR3 coding DNA: TGTGCCAGCAGCCCTCAGGGGAGTTCAGATACGCAGTATTTT. This encodes CASSPQGSSDTQYF. Variable domain in full (rest from reference TRBV7-3 and TRBJ2-3): GAGVSQTPSNKVTEKGKYVELRCDPISGHTALYWYRQSLGQGPEFLIYFQGTGAADDSGLPNDRFFAVRPEGSVSTLKIQRTERGDSAVYLCASSPQGSSDTQYFGPGTRLTVL.

The chain employs TRBV19 and TRBJ2-5; D is undetermined. This CDR3 region has 15 residues. With 5 bases removed from V and 1 base from J, the gap between germline ends came to 14 bases. Germline lookup yields CDR1 LNHDA and CDR2 SQIVND (reference sequence). The CDR3 is CASSLTARGQETQYF. In DNA form, the CDR3 reads TGTGCCAGTAGTCTCACGGCCCGCGGCCAAGAGACCCAGTACTTC.